This entry lists 6 T cell receptor beta chains sequenced from one sample in a study of OX40 agonist ivuxolimab in advanced cancers. The protocol was immunoSEQ multiplex PCR, while the TCRdb copy is restricted to in-frame clones and leaves out a portion. The table shows almost 85,000 clones, with 70% to 90% occurring only once. Sequenced material: CD4+ or CD8+ T cells sorted from blood, taken in a trial of the OX40 agonist ivuxolimab. These TCRs come from an adult with an advanced solid tumor such as melanoma, head and neck, liver or kidney cancer.

V and J are TRBV29-1 and TRBJ1-3; the match to TRBD1 covers 11 bases. CDR1 is SQVTM, CDR2 ANQGSEA, per germline. Trimming took 7 bases from V and 8 from J; bases not matched to a gene: 4. The CDR3 loop spans 12 amino acids. CDR3 residues: CSAGQGGDTIYF. DNA of the CDR3: TGCAGCGCGGGACAGGGGGGAGACACCATATATTTT.

The chain is built from TRBV5-6 and TRBJ2-1; D is uncertain. There are 12 residues in the CDR3. Germline CDR1 SGHDT, CDR2 YYEEEE. The V and J ends lost 1 base and 7 bases respectively, with 6 bases between them. CDR3 sequence reads: CASSLYRNEQFF. CDR3 coding DNA: TGTGCCAGCAGCTTGTATAGGAATGAGCAGTTCTTC.

To note about this clone: Other DNA variants within this sample encode the same CDR3. The V and J genes are TRBV30 and TRBJ1-3, with no clear D. CDR1 GTSNPN and CDR2 SVGIG come from the germline V gene (reference sequence). The V end lost 2 bases, the J end lost 4 bases, and 3 bases lay between the germline ends. The length of the CDR3 is 11 residues. The CDR3 is CAWSSGNTIYF. The CDR3 DNA reads TGTGCCTGGAGTTCCGGAAACACCATATATTTT.

The V gene is TRBV19, the J gene TRBJ1-5; D may be TRBD1 (5 bases). Germline CDR1 reads LNHDA; CDR2 reads SQIVND (reference sequence). This CDR3 is built from 14 residues. Deletions cut 8 bases from V and 9 bases from J, with 20 bases between. CDR3 sequence reads: CASGTRDGTSPQHF. DNA for the CDR3: TGTGCCAGTGGGACTCGGGACGGAACTTCGCCCCAGCATTTT.

About this clone: The junction differs from germline at one of its ends, possibly a read error. The chain is built from TRBV5-1 and TRBJ2-5; TRBD1 agrees at 7 bases. Germline V CDR1 and CDR2: SGHRS, YFSETQ. This CDR3 region has 15 residues. Here the CDR3 reads CASSITTPGGEAQYF. In DNA form, the CDR3 reads TGCGCCAGCAGCATTACAACCCCAGGGGGAGAGGCCCAGTACTTC.

The chain links TRBV4-1 to TRBJ2-3, with D unclear. Trimming stripped 0 bases from V and 5 bases from J, with 12 bases between. Germline loops: CDR1 MGHRA, CDR2 YSYEKL. The CDR3 has 15 amino acids. The CDR3 spells CASSQEERYGDTQYF. The DNA of the CDR3 is TGCGCCAGCAGCCAAGAAGAGAGGTATGGAGATACGCAGTATTTT.